This T cell receptor beta chain was documented in a study of tumor-infiltrating lymphocytes in oesophageal squamous cell carcinoma. This clonotype was recorded only once. A single record per CDR3 protein comes from TCRdb applying MiXCR to the PCR reads. This table has 9,500 to 12,000 distinct CDR3 sequences, 57% appearing once. This TCR came from a male donor with esophageal squamous cell carcinoma. Sequenced material: esophageal tumor tissue.

CDR3 sequence: CASSTLQRGSNYGYTF. In nucleotides, the CDR3 is TGTGCCAGCAGCACACTCCAGCGGGGGTCTAACTATGGCTACACCTTC. This chain joins TRBV11-2 and TRBJ2-7, with D possibly matching TRBD1 (5 bases). The DNA end is a closer match to TRBJ1-2, so the J assignment may be wrong. There are 16 residues in the CDR3. Germline V gene sequence: CDR1 SGHAT, CDR2 FQNNGV.